This TCR beta chain originates from a study of radiation and T cells in renal cell carcinoma. V lost 4 bases to trimming and J lost 5 bases, with 9 bases between them. CDR1 is SGHTA and CDR2 is FQGNSA in the germline V gene. There are 13 residues in the CDR3. Time point of the sample: baseline pretreatment blood. Treatment defined: 15 Gy SBRT to primary tumor, nephrectomy 4 weeks later. After SBRT, blood was collected at 2 and 4 weeks, plus baseline. The study, taken as a whole, reports: From baseline, blood top tumor clonotypes peaked at 2 weeks post-radiation.

Regarding this clone: Its antigen remains unknown.

Profiling relied on immunoSEQ multiplex PCR, and the TCRdb table lists in-frame clones only, not all of them. Found here are about 59,000 clones, over 70% of them singletons; the top ten hold 6% to 9.5%. The genes are TRBV7-2 and TRBJ1-5; no clear D. The receptor comes from a man aged 60 to 75 with renal cell carcinoma. Specimen: blood, collected from a patient whose treatment included radiotherapy and nephrectomy. CDR3 residues: CASSSAFDQPQHF. The CDR3 DNA is TGTGCCAGCAGCTCCGCCTTCGATCAGCCCCAGCATTTT.